This TCR beta chain was sequenced during a study of blood T cell repertoires in COVID-19. Study summary: PBMCs, B-cell-depleted T cells, or T cells provided the cDNA or gDNA that made up the material.

In the source study's methods: Estimation of nucleated cell counts relied on the amplification of reference gene primers. Data came from immunoSEQ multiplex PCR; TCRdb stores just in-frame clones and leaves some out. D and trimming come from the DNA, and the V and J calls and clone size come from that table. The table lists just over 650,000 clones, around 90% of them singletons, with approximately 0.25% in the top ten. The CDR3 is made up of 14 amino acids. Trimming stripped 0 bases from V and 8 bases from J, with 14 bases between. Germline lookup yields CDR1 SGHRS and CDR2 YFSETQ. The sequence derives from a woman aged 18-29 years with acute or convalescent COVID-19. The sample was peripheral blood. V usage is TRBV5-1 and J usage is TRBJ1-2, with D uncertain. The CDR3 DNA reads as TGCGCCAGCAGCTTGGAGAGTACCAGGTGGGGCTACACCTTC. Encoded protein: CASSLESTRWGYTF.